Shown below are 32 T cell receptor beta chains from a single sample sequenced in a study of T cells in Graves' hyperthyroidism and ophthalmopathy. RNA transcripts served as the template for amplifying TCR beta CDR3 regions. The HTBI primer set drove a first-round RT-PCR of the TCR CDR3. TCRdb ran MiXCR on the multiplex PCR reads and lists one entry per CDR3 protein. In the table there are a few hundred thousand distinct CDR3 sequences, about a sixth of which are singletons. The sequenced sample consisted of blood. These receptor sequences come from a woman aged 55 to 70 with Graves' ophthalmopathy.

This clonotype was seen ten or more times. V usage is TRBV9 and J usage is TRBJ2-5; perhaps TRBD1 as D (6 bases). There are 17 residues in the CDR3. Germline CDR1 SGDLS, CDR2 YYNGEE. Trimming took 0 bases from V and 2 from J, leaving 17 bases between them. As DNA, the CDR3 is TGTGCCAGCAGCGTAGGGCTTGGCAGGGGACAACAAGAGACCCAGTACTTC. This gives the protein CASSVGLGRGQQETQYF. The variable domain in full, with the rest retrieved from reference TRBV9 and TRBJ2-5, is DSGVTQTPKHLITATGQRVTLRCSPRSGDLSVYWYQQSLDQGLQFLIQYYNGEERAKGNILERFSAQQFPDLHSELNLSSLELGDSALYFCASSVGLGRGQQETQYFGPGTRLLVL.

This clonotype appeared many times. V and J are TRBV6-1 and TRBJ1-1, with D maybe TRBD1 (6 bases). The CDR3 is 14 amino acids. The V end was cut by 8 bases, the J end by 7 bases, with 20 bases between. The germline gives CDR1 MNHNS, CDR2 SASEGT. CDR3 coding DNA: TGTGCCAGCCGGAGGGACACCTCCTACCTTGAAGCTTTCTTT. Residues: CASRRDTSYLEAFF.

The rearrangement uses TRBV12-3 or TRBV12-4 and TRBJ1-3; 10 bases are a match to TRBD1. The CDR3 runs 14 residues. After removal of 6 bases from V and 10 bases from J, the junction contained 9 bases not matched to a gene. CDR3: CASRRQGARKTIYF. CDR3 nucleotides: TGTGCCAGCAGGCGACAGGGGGCCAGGAAGACCATATATTTT.

This clonotype has only a few counts. V and J are TRBV20-1 and TRBJ1-2; D not certain. Per the germline V gene, CDR1 is DFQATT and CDR2 is SNEGSKA (reference sequence). This CDR3 spans 14 amino acids. The V gene lost 0 bases and the J gene lost 3 bases, with 11 bases spanning the gap. The CDR3 loop reads CSAREDGVDYGYTF. CDR3 nucleotides: TGCAGTGCTAGAGAGGATGGGGTTGACTATGGCTACACCTTC.

A single count supports this clonotype. The V gene is TRBV11-1, the J gene TRBJ2-5; no clear D gene. V was pared by 5 bases and J by 2 bases, with 9 bases between. Per the germline V gene, CDR1 is SGHAT and CDR2 is FQDESV (reference sequence). The CDR3 loop spans 13 amino acids. CDR3 loop: CASSTRHQETQYF. The CDR3 DNA reads TGTGCCAGCAGCACCCGCCATCAAGAGACCCAGTACTTC. Variable domain in full (rest from reference TRBV11-1 and TRBJ2-5): EAEVAQSPRYKITEKSQAVAFWCDPISGHATLYWYRQILGQGPELLVQFQDESVVDDSQLPKDRFSAERLKGVDSTLKIQPAELGDSAMYLCASSTRHQETQYFGPGTRLLVL.

This clonotype was found many times. V gene TRBV3-1 combines with J gene TRBJ2-1, with TRBD2 matching over 10 bases. The ends lost 3 bases at V and 5 bases at J; junction bases unmatched: 7. From germline, CDR1 is LGHDT and CDR2 YNNKEL (reference sequence). CDR3 size: 16 residues. The CDR3 DNA is TGTGCCAGCAGCCAGAGAGCGGGGGGGTTTCACAATGAGCAGTTCTTC. It encodes CASSQRAGGFHNEQFF.

This clonotype came up many times. The chain carries TRBV5-1 and TRBJ2-7, with D hard to call. CDR1 is SGHRS and CDR2 is YFSETQ in the germline V gene. The CDR3 sequence is 13 residues long. Trimming shortened V by 0 bases and J by 4 bases, and 8 bases separated the two germline ends. CDR3 bases: TGCGCCAGCAGCTTGGCCTACCAATACGAGCAGTACTTC. Its translation: CASSLAYQYEQYF.

The sample holds many counts of this clonotype. The J gene is TRBJ2-7, the V gene TRBV27; D assignment may be TRBD1 or TRBD2 (5 bases each). CDR1 and CDR2 from the germline V gene are MNHEY and SMNVEV (reference sequence). Trimming removed 2 bases from V and 7 bases from J, with 12 bases in between. CDR3 length: 13 amino acids. CDR3 sequence: CASSLGTLGEQYF. CDR3 sequence (DNA): TGTGCCAGCAGTTTAGGGACCCTTGGGGAGCAGTACTTC.

At least ten counts were recorded for this clonotype. The gene calls are TRBV20-1 and TRBJ1-5; D not resolved. Trimming stripped 0 bases from V and 9 bases from J, with 9 bases between. CDR3 length equals 12 residues. Looked up from germline, CDR1 is DFQATT and CDR2 is SNEGSKA (reference sequence). The CDR3 region has the DNA TGCAGTGCTAGAGAGGGTGAAGGGCCCCAGCATTTT. It is translated as CSAREGEGPQHF.

The sample holds a few counts of this clonotype. This chain joins TRBV28 and TRBJ1-1, with D hard to call. Trimming took 9 bases from V and 5 from J, leaving 13 bases between them. The CDR3 is 12 residues long. CDR1 is MDHEN, CDR2 SYDVKM, per germline. Here the CDR3 DNA reads TGTGCCAGTGAGATTCGAGCGACTGAAGCTTTCTTT. Protein product: CASEIRATEAFF.

There are many counts of this clonotype. The chain uses TRBV2 and TRBJ2-7; the D gene is possibly TRBD1 (5 bases). Germline CDR1 reads SNHLY; CDR2 reads FYNNEI. Trimming took off 5 bases at V and 2 bases at J, with 7 bases between the two ends. CDR3 length: 12 residues. This chain's CDR3 is CASSKQAYEQYF. CDR3 in DNA: TGTGCCAGCAGTAAACAGGCCTACGAGCAGTACTTC. The entire variable domain, with the rest obtained from reference TRBV2 and TRBJ2-7, is as follows: EPEVTQTPSHQVTQMGQEVILRCVPISNHLYFYWYRQILGQKVEFLVSFYNNEISEKSEIFDDQFSVERPDGSNFTLKIRSTKLEDSAMYFCASSKQAYEQYFGPGTRLTVT.

This clonotype was recorded at least ten times. The V call is TRBV28, the J call TRBJ1-5, with a possible D match to TRBD1 (6 bases). Germline assignment: CDR1 MDHEN and CDR2 SYDVKM. CDR3 length: 15 amino acids. Trimming pared 2 bases from V and 2 bases from J, leaving 10 bases between. CDR3 loop: CASSLPTGRNQPQHF. CDR3 sequence (DNA): TGTGCCAGCAGTTTACCGACAGGTCGCAATCAGCCCCAGCATTTT.

A few counts support this clonotype. This rearrangement joins TRBV4-2 to TRBJ1-4; D perhaps matches TRBD1 (6 bases). V shed 0 bases and J shed 10 bases, with 33 bases lying between them. Looked up from germline, CDR1 is LGHNA and CDR2 is YNFKEQ. The CDR3 has 21 amino acids. CDR3 sequence reads: CASSQEGPRLSGRGFDGKLFF. The DNA for the CDR3 is TGTGCCAGCAGCCAAGAGGGACCTAGACTATCGGGCAGGGGATTCGACGGAAAACTGTTTTTT.

A few counts support this clonotype. The rearrangement links TRBV7-2 to TRBJ2-7; 7 bases are a match to TRBD2. From germline, CDR1 is SGHTA and CDR2 FQGNSA. Trimming took 9 bases from V and 6 from J; bases not matched to a gene: 17. The CDR3 runs to 15 residues. CDR3 in amino acids: CASSPHERGLSEQYF. The CDR3, as DNA: TGTGCCAGTAGTCCCCACGAGCGGGGTCTGAGCGAGCAGTACTTC.

This clonotype was counted only a few times. The chain joins TRBV6-1 to TRBJ1-2, with D possibly matching TRBD1 (6 bases). The V gene lost 5 bases and the J gene lost 3 bases, with 13 bases spanning the gap. Germline V gives CDR1 MNHNS, CDR2 SASEGT. The CDR3 contains 14 residues. CDR3: CASSYGDTDYGYTF. The CDR3 coding sequence is TGTGCCAGCAGTTATGGGGACACCGACTATGGCTACACCTTC.

In this sample, this clonotype turned up many times. The chain carries TRBV28 and TRBJ2-1, with D unresolved. CDR1 and CDR2 (germline): MDHEN, SYDVKM. This CDR3 is 16 amino acids long. The V and J ends lost 6 bases and 0 bases respectively, with 15 bases between them. In DNA, the CDR3 is TGTGCCAGCAGGAGGTTGGTCCAAGGCTCCTACAATGAGCAGTTCTTC. This sequence encodes CASRRLVQGSYNEQFF.

This clonotype was detected many times. The rearrangement uses TRBV7-2 and TRBJ1-5; the D is unclear. Germline CDR1 is SGHTA and CDR2 is FQGNSA. Trimming removed 1 base at V and 6 bases at J, with 13 bases between. This CDR3 is built from 15 residues. The CDR3 nucleotides read TGTGCCAGCAGCTTAGTGCAAGGATTGGGTCAGCCCCAGCATTTT. Protein sequence: CASSLVQGLGQPQHF.

This clonotype has at least ten counts. The chain has TRBV11-2 and TRBJ2-1, with D perhaps TRBD2 (7 bases). V lost 2 bases and J 5 bases, leaving 13 bases between the germline ends. Germline V CDR1 and CDR2: SGHAT, FQNNGV. The CDR3 extends over 15 amino acids. CDR3 amino acids: CASSLSRGGHNEQFF. DNA for the CDR3: TGTGCCAGCAGCTTATCGAGGGGGGGCCACAATGAGCAGTTCTTC. Based on the CDR3 plus reference TRBV11-2 and TRBJ2-1, the full variable domain is EAGVAQSPRYKIIEKRQSVAFWCNPISGHATLYWYQQILGQGPKLLIQFQNNGVVDDSQLPKDRFSAERLKGVDSTLKIQPAKLEDSAVYLCASSLSRGGHNEQFFGPGTRLTVL.

The table lists this clonotype with a few counts. The genes are TRBV19 and TRBJ2-7; maybe TRBD1 (5 bases). The CDR3 runs to 14 residues. Deletions cut 7 bases from V and 2 bases from J, with 15 bases between. Germline V CDR1 and CDR2: LNHDA, SQIVND (reference sequence). The CDR3 DNA follows: TGTGCCAGTACCCCCCTGGGGCAGCCCTACGAGCAGTACTTC. This encodes CASTPLGQPYEQYF.

The chain's CDR3 is CASSDHSRPLHF. Here the CDR3 DNA reads TGTGCCAGCAGCGACCATTCAAGACCCCTCCACTTT. The chain is built from TRBV5-6 and TRBJ1-6; D gene ambiguous. Trimming took 4 bases from V and 12 from J, leaving 11 bases between them. This CDR3 is built from 12 residues. The germline gives CDR1 SGHDT, CDR2 YYEEEE.

This clonotype was observed a handful of times. The genes are TRBV18 and TRBJ2-1, with 8 nucleotides matching TRBD2. Germline lookup yields CDR1 KGHSH and CDR2 LQKENI. The CDR3 extends over 18 amino acids. V shed 1 base and J 0 bases; nucleotides not matched to a gene: 8. Written as DNA, the CDR3 is TGTGCCAGCTCACCACGTGTAGCAAGCGGGAGCTCCTACAATGAGCAGTTCTTC. Its translation is CASSPRVASGSSYNEQFF.

The gene calls are TRBV11-3 and TRBJ2-5; D may be TRBD1 or TRBD2 (5 bases each). The CDR3 sequence is 15 residues long. Trimming removed 3 bases at V and 5 bases at J, with 16 bases between. Germline loops: CDR1 SGHNT, CDR2 YENEEA. DNA of the CDR3: TGTGCCAGCAGCTTGGGGGACCACCCCCGGGAGACCCAGTACTTC. This translates into CASSLGDHPRETQYF.

This clonotype was seen a single time. The V gene is TRBV6-1, the J gene TRBJ1-1, with 7 nucleotides matching TRBD1. CDR3 length equals 14 residues. J lost 0 bases, V lost 7 bases, and 5 bases had no gene match. Germline V gene data show CDR1 as MNHNS and CDR2 as SASEGT. CDR3: CASTAGGLNTEAFF. The DNA for the CDR3 is TGTGCCAGCACTGCAGGGGGATTGAACACTGAAGCTTTCTTT.

The chain has TRBV3-1 and TRBJ2-2; D ambiguous. The CDR3 length is 16 residues. V lost 0 bases, J lost 5 bases, and 13 bases lay in between. The V gene's germline CDR1 is LGHDT and CDR2 YNNKEL (reference sequence). CDR3 DNA sequence: TGTGCCAGCAGCCAAGAAGAAAGGGTTTGGACCGGGGAGCTGTTTTTT. Its protein is CASSQEERVWTGELFF.

In its sample, this clonotype was seen many times. Here the CDR3 reads CASSLYRGTGKGTEAFF. The CDR3 DNA reads TGTGCCAGCAGTTTATATAGGGGGACAGGGAAGGGTACTGAAGCTTTCTTT. The V and J genes are TRBV27 and TRBJ1-1; TRBD1 matches 9 bases. Germline lookup yields CDR1 MNHEY and CDR2 SMNVEV (reference sequence). CDR3 length equals 17 residues. V shed 1 base, J shed 5 bases, and the junction held 11 bases outside the gene matches.

In this sample, this clonotype turned up many times. The rearrangement links TRBV7-9 to TRBJ2-1, with TRBD2 matching 7 bases. The trim removed 0 bases at V and 5 bases at J, leaving 1 base unmatched. Per germline, CDR1 SEHNR and CDR2 FQNEAQ (reference sequence). The length of the CDR3 is 14 residues. The CDR3 DNA follows: TGTGCCAGCAGCTTAGCGGGAGGGAACAATGAGCAGTTCTTC. It yields the protein CASSLAGGNNEQFF.

The rearrangement uses TRBV28 and TRBJ1-1; TRBD1 is a possible D gene (6 bases). This CDR3 has 14 residues. Germline V gene sequence: CDR1 MDHEN, CDR2 SYDVKM. V was cut by 6 bases and J by 4 bases, with 15 bases left in between. CDR3 in DNA: TGTGCCAGCAGATCCGGGACACCACCCACTGAAGCTTTCTTT. As protein: CASRSGTPPTEAFF.

The chain recombines TRBV4-3 with TRBJ1-2, with D maybe TRBD1 (6 bases). Germline-derived CDR1 and CDR2 are LGHNA and YSLEER. V was trimmed by 3 bases and J by 7 bases, leaving 15 bases between them. The CDR3 extends over 14 amino acids. DNA for the CDR3: TGCGCCAGCAGCCACCCCACAGGGCGGGCTGGCTACACCTTC. Translating it yields CASSHPTGRAGYTF.

This clonotype was counted many times. The chain employs TRBV5-1 and TRBJ2-5; tentatively, D is TRBD1 or TRBD2 (5 bases each). CDR3 length: 14 amino acids. CDR1 and CDR2 (germline): SGHRS, YFSETQ. V lost 0 bases, J lost 5 bases, and 11 bases lay in between. DNA for the CDR3: TGCGCCAGCAGCTTGGCGGGGCAGCGGGAGACCCAGTACTTC. Amino acids: CASSLAGQRETQYF.

Details on this clonotype: This may come from a read error, since a much larger clone is one base off. The chain joins TRBV7-3 to TRBJ2-2; perhaps TRBD1 as D (6 bases). This CDR3 spans 13 amino acids. Germline-derived CDR1 and CDR2 are SGHTA and FQGTGA. With 6 bases removed from V and 6 bases from J, the gap between germline ends came to 11 bases. The CDR3: CASRNRAAGELFF. CDR3 DNA sequence: TGTGCCAGCAGAAACAGGGCCGCCGGGGAGCTGTTTTTT.

The V call is TRBV6-9, the J call TRBJ1-4, with D unclear. V gave up 4 bases and J gave up 6 bases, with 12 bases separating them. This CDR3 spans 14 amino acids. Germline CDR1 reads MNHGY; CDR2 reads SVAAGI. CDR3 nucleotide sequence: TGTGCCAGCAGTTCCTCGGGAGCAGATGAAAAACTGTTTTTT. Translation: CASSSSGADEKLFF.

This clonotype appeared a few times. The J gene is TRBJ2-1, the V gene TRBV20-1, with no clear D. The V gene lost 3 bases and the J gene lost 3 bases, with 12 bases spanning the gap. The CDR3 has 14 residues. In germline, CDR1 is DFQATT, CDR2 SNEGSKA (reference sequence). The CDR3 here is CSARAAEFYNEQFF. Written as DNA, the CDR3 is TGCAGTGCTAGGGCCGCGGAGTTCTACAATGAGCAGTTCTTC.